The T cell receptor beta chain under discussion was sequenced for a study of T cells in Graves' hyperthyroidism and ophthalmopathy. This clonotype was counted ten times or more. The TCR beta CDR3 regions underwent amplification using RNA transcripts as the source. HTBI primers were the set used in a first-round RT-PCR of the TCR CDR3. TCRdb reprocessed the multiplex PCR reads with MiXCR, giving one entry per CDR3 protein. The data show some 760,000 distinct CDR3 sequences, 14% seen once. The CDR3 has 13 residues. CDR1 MNHEY and CDR2 SMNVEV come from the germline V gene (reference sequence). Trimming left V 4 bases short and J 7 bases short, with 14 bases between.

The sample was blood. This sequence originates from a woman under 30 with Graves' hyperthyroidism. The V gene is TRBV27, the J gene TRBJ2-7; the D is unclear. CDR3 sequence reads: CASSSQTFSEQYF. CDR3 coding DNA: TGTGCCAGCAGTTCCCAGACGTTTAGTGAGCAGTACTTC.